Below, 25 T cell receptor beta chains from the same sample are listed, as sequenced in a study of cytomegalovirus exposure and HLA in healthy donors. The assay was immunoSEQ multiplex PCR, and TCRdb's table has in-frame clones only and misses some. This table holds about 130,000 clones, 90% found once. Material for sequencing was PBMCs. The receptors were gathered from a woman aged 25 to 39 in good health and CMV-seropositive.

This chain links TRBV7-6 with TRBJ1-1, with D tentatively TRBD1 (6 bases). The CDR3 is 14 residues long. Germline CDR1 SGHVS, CDR2 FNYEAQ. Trimming took off 6 bases at V and 0 bases at J, with 11 bases between the two ends. The DNA of the CDR3 is TGTGCCAGCAGGCAAAGGGGGTTGAACACTGAAGCTTTCTTT. Translation gives CASRQRGLNTEAFF. Together with reference TRBV7-6 and TRBJ1-1, the CDR3 gives the full variable domain: GAGVSQSPRYKVTKRGQDVALRCDPISGHVSLYWYRQALGQGPEFLTYFNYEAQQDKSGLPNDRFSAERPEGSISTLTIQRTEQRDSAMYRCASRQRGLNTEAFFGQGTRLTVV.

The chain couples TRBV5-5 to TRBJ1-4; possible D gene TRBD1, 6 bases. This CDR3 has 14 residues. V shed 2 bases and J shed 11 bases, with 16 bases lying between them. Germline V gene sequence: CDR1 SGHKS, CDR2 YYEKEE (reference sequence). The CDR3, as DNA: TGTGCCAGCAGCTTAACCCCCGAGCAGGGGAAACTGTTTTTT. Its protein is CASSLTPEQGKLFF. The variable domain in full, completed from reference TRBV5-5 and TRBJ1-4, reads DAGVTQSPTHLIKTRGQQVTLRCSPISGHKSVSWYQQVLGQGPQFIFQYYEKEERGRGNFPDRFSARQFPNYSSELNVNALLLGDSALYLCASSLTPEQGKLFFGSGTQLSVL.

The chain carries TRBV2 and TRBJ2-5, with D maybe TRBD1 (8 bases). The CDR3 contains 15 residues. CDR1 SNHLY and CDR2 FYNNEI come from the germline V gene. The germline V and J ends were trimmed by 3 bases and 4 bases, with 15 bases remaining between them. CDR3 sequence (DNA): TGTGCCAGCAGTGAGCAAACAGGGGGGGGAGAGACCCAGTACTTC. Its protein is CASSEQTGGGETQYF.

J is TRBJ1-5 and V is TRBV10-1; D gene ambiguous. The germline gives CDR1 WNHNN, CDR2 SYGVQD (reference sequence). The CDR3 totals 13 residues. With 2 bases removed from V and 4 bases from J, the gap between germline ends came to 6 bases. CDR3 region: CASSEGRNQPQHF. The DNA for the CDR3 is TGCGCCAGCAGTGAGGGCAGGAATCAGCCCCAGCATTTT.

This clone was counted between two and nine times. The rearrangement links TRBV25-1 to TRBJ1-5, with TRBD1 identical over 7 bases. Germline CDR1 MGHDK, CDR2 SYGVNS. The CDR3 length is 14 residues. V lost 4 bases, J lost 4 bases, and 4 bases stayed unmatched. The CDR3 region is CASSAPGGNQPQHF. The CDR3, as DNA: TGTGCCAGCAGTGCCCCAGGGGGAAATCAGCCCCAGCATTTT.

The V call is TRBV27, the J call TRBJ2-7; TRBD1 aligns across 7 bases. Germline V gene data show CDR1 as MNHEY and CDR2 as SMNVEV (reference sequence). The CDR3 has 14 amino acids. The trim removed 2 bases at V and 3 bases at J, leaving 4 bases unmatched. The CDR3: CASSLTGTVYEQYF. Written as DNA, the CDR3 is TGTGCCAGCAGTTTAACCGGGACAGTCTACGAGCAGTACTTC.

This clone is a singleton in its sample. The chain uses TRBV28 and TRBJ1-2; TRBD1 aligns across 7 bases. J was trimmed by 4 bases and V by 6 bases; bases with no gene match: 11. The CDR3 runs to 15 residues. The germline CDR1 and CDR2 sequences are MDHEN and SYDVKM. The CDR3 DNA is TGTGCCAGCAGACAAGACAGGGTCGTACCCTATGGCTACACCTTC. Protein sequence: CASRQDRVVPYGYTF.

The rearrangement joins TRBV5-1 to TRBJ1-4, with D perhaps matching TRBD1 (6 bases). The CDR3 contains 15 residues. Germline V gives CDR1 SGHRS, CDR2 YFSETQ. The V end lost 2 bases, the J end lost 5 bases, and 13 bases lay between the germline ends. The CDR3 bases are TGCGCCAGCAGCTTACAGGGACGCGGGAATGAAAAACTGTTTTTT. Protein sequence: CASSLQGRGNEKLFF.

This clone showed up just a few times. The chain employs TRBV28 and TRBJ2-7; weak D call: TRBD1 (5 bases). V was shortened by 5 bases and J by 2 bases, with 13 bases between the two germline ends. The CDR3 length is 14 residues. Germline CDR1 MDHEN, CDR2 SYDVKM. The CDR3 protein is CASSTPGRTYEQYF. In DNA, the CDR3 is TGTGCCAGCAGTACACCAGGGCGTACCTACGAGCAGTACTTC.

The chain recombines TRBV7-9 with TRBJ2-7; D gene unclear. Germline V gene data show CDR1 as SEHNR and CDR2 as FQNEAQ (reference sequence). This CDR3 region has 12 residues. V lost 5 bases, J lost 5 bases, and 10 bases lay in between. CDR3 DNA: TGTGCCAGCAGCGGAGACTGGGACGAGCAGTACTTC. This codes for CASSGDWDEQYF.

This clone has more than one count but fewer than ten. The gene calls are TRBV6-4 and TRBJ2-3; a weak D match, TRBD2 (5 bases). Germline V gene data show CDR1 as MRHNA and CDR2 as SNTAGT. The CDR3 is 15 residues long. V lost 2 bases to trimming and J lost 0 bases, with 9 bases between them. In nucleotides, the CDR3 is TGTGCCAGCAGTGACCTTGCGGGTAGCACAGATACGCAGTATTTT. This encodes CASSDLAGSTDTQYF.

The chain recombines TRBV9 with TRBJ2-5; tentatively, D is TRBD2 (7 bases). The V gene lost 0 bases and the J gene lost 1 base, with 10 bases spanning the gap. Per the germline V gene, CDR1 is SGDLS and CDR2 is YYNGEE. CDR3 size: 15 residues. This CDR3 is CASSVAGGLQETQYF. The DNA for the CDR3 is TGTGCCAGCAGCGTAGCGGGGGGCCTCCAAGAGACCCAGTACTTC.

This chain uses TRBV29-1 with TRBJ1-2; 8 bases fit TRBD1. The germline V gene has CDR1 SQVTM and CDR2 ANQGSEA. The trim removed 6 bases at V and 7 bases at J, leaving 10 bases unmatched. This CDR3 comprises 13 residues. CDR3 amino acids: CSVHGQGEAGYTF. CDR3 bases: TGCAGCGTACATGGACAGGGTGAGGCTGGCTACACCTTC. The entire variable domain, with the rest obtained from reference TRBV29-1 and TRBJ1-2, is as follows: SAVISQKPSRDICQRGTSLTIQCQVDSQVTMMFWYRQQPGQSLTLIATANQGSEATYESGFVIDKFPISRPNLTFSTLTVSNMSPEDSSIYLCSVHGQGEAGYTFGSGTRLTVV.

The chain couples TRBV19 to TRBJ2-1; D might be TRBD2 (6 bases). V lost 3 bases and J lost 0, with 18 bases in between. The V gene's germline CDR1 is LNHDA and CDR2 SQIVND (reference sequence). The CDR3 consists of 18 residues. CDR3 in DNA: TGTGCCAGTAGTATTCGTACTAGCTCCCTAAGCTCCTACAATGAGCAGTTCTTC. It translates to CASSIRTSSLSSYNEQFF.

The chain is built from TRBV7-2 and TRBJ2-7; D may be TRBD2 (6 bases). This CDR3 is 13 amino acids long. V was cut by 5 bases and J by 6 bases, with 14 bases left in between. Germline CDR1 and CDR2: SGHTA and FQGNSA. In nucleotides, the CDR3 is TGTGCCAGCAGCCGCGGCTTCGGGGGCGAGCAGTACTTC. This gives the protein CASSRGFGGEQYF.

The chain combines TRBV5-5 with TRBJ1-5, with no clear D. Germline CDR1 reads SGHKS; CDR2 reads YYEKEE (reference sequence). The CDR3 runs to 15 residues. V shed 0 bases and J shed 0 bases, with 7 bases lying between them. CDR3 sequence reads: CASSLGTVSNQPQHF. CDR3 in DNA: TGTGCCAGCAGCTTGGGAACGGTTAGCAATCAGCCCCAGCATTTT.

The chain recombines TRBV7-2 with TRBJ1-6; TRBD1 aligns across 9 bases. The V gene end was trimmed by 4 bases and the J gene end by 9 bases; junction bases not matched to a gene: 19. CDR3 length: 19 residues. Germline V gene data show CDR1 as SGHTA and CDR2 as FQGNSA. CDR3 sequence reads: CASSSGTAGTGRLASPLHF. The CDR3 bases are TGTGCCAGCAGCTCAGGGACTGCCGGGACAGGGCGACTAGCTTCACCCCTCCACTTT.

J is TRBJ2-5 and V is TRBV2; perhaps TRBD2 as D (6 bases). Germline values: CDR1 SNHLY, CDR2 FYNNEI. There are 14 residues in the CDR3. V lost 8 bases and J lost 2, with 15 bases in between. The CDR3 nucleotides read TGTGCCAGCCGGGACTGGGACGTACAAGAGACCCAGTACTTC. The encoded protein is CASRDWDVQETQYF. Full variable domain (outside the CDR3, taken from reference TRBV2 and TRBJ2-5): EPEVTQTPSHQVTQMGQEVILRCVPISNHLYFYWYRQILGQKVEFLVSFYNNEISEKSEIFDDQFSVERPDGSNFTLKIRSTKLEDSAMYFCASRDWDVQETQYFGPGTRLLVL.

This sequence joins TRBV11-2 and TRBJ2-5; 16 positions agree with TRBD2. V lost 1 base to trimming and J lost 5 bases; unmatched junction nucleotides: 10. CDR1 is SGHAT, CDR2 FQNNGV, per germline. The CDR3 is 19 amino acids. The CDR3 protein is CASSLAPGTSGRALETQYF. The CDR3, as DNA: TGTGCCAGCAGCTTAGCCCCCGGGACTAGCGGGAGGGCCTTGGAGACCCAGTACTTC. Combining the CDR3 with reference TRBV11-2 and TRBJ2-5 gives the whole variable domain EAGVAQSPRYKIIEKRQSVAFWCNPISGHATLYWYQQILGQGPKLLIQFQNNGVVDDSQLPKDRFSAERLKGVDSTLKIQPAKLEDSAVYLCASSLAPGTSGRALETQYFGPGTRLLVL.

V and J are TRBV11-2 and TRBJ2-7; TRBD1 agrees at 10 bases. The V gene's germline CDR1 is SGHAT and CDR2 FQNNGV. The V and J ends lost 5 bases and 0 bases, in that order; junction bases with no gene match: 13. The CDR3 length is 18 residues. In nucleotides, the CDR3 is TGTGCCAGCAGCAGAGAGGTGACAGGGGGCAGGAGCTCCTACGAGCAGTACTTC. This sequence encodes CASSREVTGGRSSYEQYF. The complete variable domain, with remaining parts taken from reference TRBV11-2 and TRBJ2-7, reads EAGVAQSPRYKIIEKRQSVAFWCNPISGHATLYWYQQILGQGPKLLIQFQNNGVVDDSQLPKDRFSAERLKGVDSTLKIQPAKLEDSAVYLCASSREVTGGRSSYEQYFGPGTRLTVT.

This chain connects TRBV6-5 to TRBJ2-5; 11 nucleotides line up with TRBD1. This CDR3 contains 14 residues. Unmatched junction bases numbered 3, after V lost 4 bases and J lost 5 bases. Germline V lookup: CDR1 MNHEY, CDR2 SVGAGI. The CDR3 nucleotides are TGTGCCAGCAGTTTGGACAGGGGGCTGGAGACCCAGTACTTC. Its translation: CASSLDRGLETQYF.

This sequence joins TRBV7-8 and TRBJ1-1; no clear D gene. The CDR3 contains 12 residues. Germline V gene sequence: CDR1 SGHVS, CDR2 FQNEAQ. V was cut by 5 bases and J by 8 bases, with 12 bases left in between. The CDR3 here is CASSPWVGEAFF. DNA of the CDR3: TGTGCCAGCAGCCCCTGGGTCGGGGAAGCTTTCTTT.

The chain recombines TRBV28 with TRBJ2-1; 9 bases align to TRBD2. Germline-derived CDR1 and CDR2 are MDHEN and SYDVKM. The CDR3 totals 16 residues. V lost 4 bases and J lost 2; bases outside the gene matches: 6. This CDR3 is CASSSLSGGAYNEQFF. The CDR3 region has the DNA TGTGCCAGCAGTTCCCTTAGCGGGGGCGCCTACAATGAGCAGTTCTTC.

This clone was counted between two and nine times. The same CDR3 is also encoded by other DNA sequences in this sample. The chain recombines TRBV6-1 with TRBJ2-7; TRBD1 is a possible D gene (6 bases). The CDR3 loop spans 13 amino acids. Trimming took 5 bases from V and 2 from J, leaving 10 bases between them. CDR1 MNHNS and CDR2 SASEGT come from the germline V gene. CDR3 residues: CASSPTGAYEQYF. For the CDR3, the DNA is TGTGCCAGCAGTCCGACAGGCGCCTACGAGCAGTACTTC.

J is TRBJ2-7 and V is TRBV28, with D uncertain. Germline V gives CDR1 MDHEN, CDR2 SYDVKM. Trimming cost V 3 bases and J 0 bases, with 9 bases left between them. The CDR3 extends over 14 amino acids. This CDR3 reads CASSLQADSYEQYF. Written as DNA, the CDR3 is TGTGCCAGCAGTTTGCAGGCCGACTCCTACGAGCAGTACTTC. The variable domain in full, completed from reference TRBV28 and TRBJ2-7, reads DVKVTQSSRYLVKRTGEKVFLECVQDMDHENMFWYRQDPGLGLRLIYFSYDVKMKEKGDIPEGYSVSREKKERFSLILESASTNQTSMYLCASSLQADSYEQYFGPGTRLTVT.